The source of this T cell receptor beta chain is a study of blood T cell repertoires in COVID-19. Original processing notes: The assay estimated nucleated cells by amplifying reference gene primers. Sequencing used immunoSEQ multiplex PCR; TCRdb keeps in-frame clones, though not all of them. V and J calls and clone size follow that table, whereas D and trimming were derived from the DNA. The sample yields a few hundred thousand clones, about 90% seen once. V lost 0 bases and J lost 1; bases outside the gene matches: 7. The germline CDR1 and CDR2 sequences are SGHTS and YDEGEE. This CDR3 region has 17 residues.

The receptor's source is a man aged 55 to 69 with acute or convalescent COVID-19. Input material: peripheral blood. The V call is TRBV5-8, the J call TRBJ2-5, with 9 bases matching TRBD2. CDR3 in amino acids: CASSLEGGRGSQETQYF. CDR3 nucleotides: TGTGCCAGCAGCTTGGAGGGCGGGAGGGGGTCCCAAGAGACCCAGTACTTC.